This TCR beta chain was observed in a study of control samples from healthy donors and cancer patients (dated by TCRdb to the early 2020s). The germline V gene (reference sequence) yields LNHDA for CDR1 and SQIVND for CDR2. The junction shows trimming of 3 bases on V and 1 base on J, plus 16 bases between the germline ends. Taken from cysteine to phenylalanine, the CDR3 has 18 residues. The CDR3 DNA has 54 bases and is translated from base 1. Remarks on this clone: Its antigen target is currently unknown. It has no much larger one-base neighbor in the sample; base qualities were not kept.

Libraries came from the immunoSEQ multiplex PCR assay. TCRdb obtained this table from immuneACCESS and retained in-frame rearrangements with V and J assigned. These tables miss some clones; where compared with another copy, unresolved V genes account for less than half of the shortfall, and the remainder is unexplained. This sample lists some 58,000 clones; around 87% were detected once. The top ten clones comprise roughly 13% of the sample. This TCR came from a woman in her sixties with lung cancer. The sequence links TRBV19 to TRBJ1-6; perhaps TRBD1 is the D gene, with 6 bases matching. Sequencing was carried out using PBMCs. CDR3 reads: CASSINPQGPSYNSPLHF. The sequenced DNA: TGTGCCAGTAGTATTAACCCCCAGGGGCCGTCCTATAATTCACCCCTCCACTTT. The reference TRBV19 and TRBJ1-6 proteins fill in what lies around the CDR3, so the full variable domain reads DGGITQSPKYLFRKEGQNVTLSCEQNLNHDAMYWYRQDPGQGLRLIYYSQIVNDFQKGDIAEGYSVSREKKESFPLTVTSAQKNPTAFYLCASSINPQGPSYNSPLHFGNGTRLTVT.